The 19 T cell receptor beta chains given below trace back to one sample, sequenced in a study of shared clonotypes between healthy human individuals (dated by TCRdb to the early 2020s). For the CD8 naive samples, CD45RO-negative cells were positively selected for CCR7, yielding a CD45RA+CCR7+ population from which TemRA cells were excluded. Library preparation was by the immunoSEQ multiplex PCR assay. Here the immuneACCESS table is served through TCRdb, limited to in-frame sequences with V and J called. Missing clones are a known gap in these copies; in checked studies unresolved V genes cover under half, and the rest lacks a known reason. Counted in this sample were 550,000 to 750,000 clones; about 90% of them appeared once. The ten top clones hold more than 20% of the sample. Input material: naive CD8+ T cells sorted from blood. The cell subset or site label of this sample denotes: CD45RA+CCR7+. The receptors derive from a man aged 25 to 40 in good health.

V gene TRBV28 combines with J gene TRBJ1-5; D call uncertain. Germline V gives CDR1 MDHEN, CDR2 SYDVKM. Trimming pared 7 bases from V and 3 bases from J, leaving 19 bases between. CDR3 length: 16 amino acids. CDR3 residues: CASTPRVGLANQPQHF. The CDR3 DNA reads as TGTGCCAGCACCCCCCGCGTTGGTTTGGCCAATCAGCCCCAGCATTTT.

The rearrangement joins TRBV28 to TRBJ2-1, with 12 nucleotides matching TRBD2. CDR1 is MDHEN and CDR2 is SYDVKM in the germline V gene. The V and J ends lost 2 bases and 8 bases, in that order; junction bases with no gene match: 16. The CDR3 length is 19 residues. Here the CDR3 DNA reads TGTGCCAGCAGTTTAGCGGTGGGTTCAATGACTAGCGGGAGTTATGAGCAGTTCTTC. Translation gives CASSLAVGSMTSGSYEQFF. Full variable domain (outside the CDR3, taken from reference TRBV28 and TRBJ2-1): DVKVTQSSRYLVKRTGEKVFLECVQDMDHENMFWYRQDPGLGLRLIYFSYDVKMKEKGDIPEGYSVSREKKERFSLILESASTNQTSMYLCASSLAVGSMTSGSYEQFFGPGTRLTVL.

The chain couples TRBV27 to TRBJ2-7; D is undetermined. This CDR3 spans 16 amino acids. Trimming left V 2 bases short and J 2 bases short, with 16 bases between. Germline V gene data show CDR1 as MNHEY and CDR2 as SMNVEV (reference sequence). The CDR3 loop is CASSLQATHNTYEQYF. CDR3 DNA sequence: TGTGCCAGCAGTTTACAAGCAACCCACAACACCTACGAGCAGTACTTC.

With respect to this clone: Other DNA sequences from this sample encode an identical CDR3 as well. The V gene is TRBV5-1, the J gene TRBJ2-7; D is perhaps TRBD1 (6 bases). Germline CDR1 reads SGHRS; CDR2 reads YFSETQ. This CDR3 is 13 amino acids long. V lost 4 bases and J 3 bases, leaving 11 bases between the germline ends. The DNA of the CDR3 is TGCGCCAGCAGCCTCACAGGGAACTACGAGCAGTACTTC. This translates into CASSLTGNYEQYF.

The V gene is TRBV11-2, the J gene TRBJ1-5; 8 nucleotides line up with TRBD1. There are 15 residues in the CDR3. The V gene end was trimmed by 5 bases and the J gene end by 2 bases; junction bases not matched to a gene: 5. Per germline, CDR1 SGHAT and CDR2 FQNNGV. CDR3 coding DNA: TGTGCCAGCAGCGTCGGACAGGGCGGCAATCAGCCCCAGCATTTT. Translated, it gives CASSVGQGGNQPQHF.

V gene TRBV19 combines with J gene TRBJ1-5; 7 bases agree with TRBD1. J gave up 4 bases and V 7 bases, and 4 bases lay outside the gene matches. This CDR3 comprises 13 residues. Germline CDR1 reads LNHDA; CDR2 reads SQIVND (reference sequence). CDR3 bases: TGTGCCAGTAAGGGACAGAGGAATCAGCCCCAGCATTTT. As protein: CASKGQRNQPQHF.

The chain is built from TRBV6-1 and TRBJ2-3; D not resolved. Germline CDR1 reads MNHNS; CDR2 reads SASEGT. V lost 0 bases, J lost 0 bases, and 13 bases lay in between. The CDR3 is 17 amino acids. CDR3 coding DNA: TGTGCCAGCAGTGAAGCTAACTTAAAGGTTAGCACAGATACGCAGTATTTT. It codes for CASSEANLKVSTDTQYF.

The J gene is TRBJ2-5, the V gene TRBV15; either TRBD1 or TRBD2 may fit D (7 bases each). This CDR3 has 15 residues. Germline V gene sequence: CDR1 LNHNV, CDR2 YYDKDF (reference sequence). The V gene lost 5 bases and the J gene lost 1 base, with 14 bases spanning the gap. CDR3 residues: CATSGRDRSQETQYF. In DNA, the CDR3 is TGTGCCACCAGCGGGAGGGACAGATCCCAAGAGACCCAGTACTTC.

The chain recombines TRBV4-1 with TRBJ1-2, with D perhaps TRBD1 (6 bases). Trimming cost V 4 bases and J 8 bases, with 20 bases left between them. This CDR3 region has 15 residues. Germline CDR1 is MGHRA and CDR2 is YSYEKL. CDR3 in amino acids: CASSPRGQRHGGYTF. For the CDR3, the DNA is TGCGCCAGCAGCCCCCGGGGACAACGACATGGAGGCTACACCTTC.

The chain combines TRBV29-1 with TRBJ2-1; D might be TRBD1 (5 bases). The CDR3 covers 11 residues. Trimming left V 3 bases short and J 8 bases short, with 8 bases between. Germline lookup yields CDR1 SQVTM and CDR2 ANQGSEA. CDR3 protein: CSVDGADEQFF. DNA of the CDR3: TGCAGCGTTGATGGGGCCGATGAGCAGTTCTTC.

This clone was detected once. V is TRBV29-1 and J is TRBJ1-2; no firm D call. Between the trimmed V and J ends, which lost 5 bases and 4 bases, there was a span of 8 bases. CDR3 length: 11 amino acids. Germline V CDR1 and CDR2: SQVTM, ANQGSEA. The CDR3 here is CSVRQIYGYTF. CDR3 DNA: TGCAGCGTTCGCCAAATCTATGGCTACACCTTC. Looking up the rest from reference TRBV29-1 and TRBJ1-2 gives the full variable domain: SAVISQKPSRDICQRGTSLTIQCQVDSQVTMMFWYRQQPGQSLTLIATANQGSEATYESGFVIDKFPISRPNLTFSTLTVSNMSPEDSSIYLCSVRQIYGYTFGSGTRLTVV.

Comments on this clone: One end of the junction is discordant with germline, which a read error may explain. The chain combines TRBV27 with TRBJ2-2, with TRBD2 matching 7 bases. This CDR3 comprises 15 residues. CDR1 is MNHEY and CDR2 is SMNVEV in the germline V gene (reference sequence). The CDR3 spells CVSSLLAGNTGELFF. The CDR3, as DNA: TGTGTCAGCAGTTTGTTAGCGGGGAACACCGGGGAGCTGTTTTTT.

The V and J genes are TRBV7-2 and TRBJ2-1, with 7 bases fitting TRBD2. Per the germline V gene, CDR1 is SGHTA and CDR2 is FQGNSA. The junction had 11 bases not matched to a gene; V was cut back by 2 bases and J by 4 bases. CDR3 length equals 17 residues. CDR3 nucleotides: TGTGCCAGCAGCTTAAGTCGGTCTAGCGGTCCTTACAATGAGCAGTTCTTC. This sequence encodes CASSLSRSSGPYNEQFF.

This clone has a single count. The rearrangement links TRBV28 to TRBJ2-2; D not resolved. The germline gives CDR1 MDHEN, CDR2 SYDVKM. Trimming removed 2 bases at V and 4 bases at J, with 5 bases between. The CDR3 covers 13 residues. The CDR3 sequence: CASSLGPTGELFF. The CDR3 bases are TGTGCCAGCAGTTTAGGCCCCACCGGGGAGCTGTTTTTT.

J is TRBJ1-5 and V is TRBV28; possible D gene TRBD1, 5 bases. Deletions cut 3 bases from V and 4 bases from J, with 10 bases between. CDR1 MDHEN and CDR2 SYDVKM come from the germline V gene. The CDR3 extends over 14 amino acids. The CDR3 DNA is TGTGCCAGCAGTTTGGGGGTTGGTAATCAGCCCCAGCATTTT. Residues: CASSLGVGNQPQHF.

The chain uses TRBV19 and TRBJ2-1; D gene ambiguous. The V gene's germline CDR1 is LNHDA and CDR2 SQIVND (reference sequence). Trimming removed 3 bases at V and 10 bases at J, with 13 bases between. The CDR3 runs 13 residues. The CDR3, as DNA: TGTGCCAGTAGTATTTTTGATGGTCTCGAGCAGTTCTTC. This encodes CASSIFDGLEQFF.

The CDR3 coding sequence is TGTGCCGCCTCAGATCCGAGGCTCACAGATACGCAGTATTTT. Translation: CAASDPRLTDTQYF. The V gene is TRBV10-3, the J gene TRBJ2-3; D is uncertain. V was trimmed by 11 bases and J by 2 bases, leaving 17 bases between them. The CDR3 length is 14 residues. The germline V gene has CDR1 ENHRY and CDR2 SYGVKD.

The V and J genes are TRBV4-1 and TRBJ2-1; 12 bases fit TRBD2. With 5 bases clipped from V and 9 bases from J, the junction kept 8 bases outside the gene matches. In germline, CDR1 is MGHRA, CDR2 YSYEKL. The CDR3 loop spans 15 amino acids. CDR3 coding DNA: TGCGCCAGCAGCACAAGACTAGCGGGAGTGGTTGAGCAGTTCTTC. The encoded protein is CASSTRLAGVVEQFF.

This chain links TRBV14 with TRBJ2-3; 9 nucleotides match TRBD2. This CDR3 contains 16 residues. The V gene end was trimmed by 4 bases and the J gene end by 2 bases; junction bases not matched to a gene: 7. Per the germline V gene, CDR1 is SGHDN and CDR2 is FVKESK. The DNA for the CDR3 is TGTGCCAGCAGCCTCCGACTAGCGGTACCCACAGATACGCAGTATTTT. It yields the protein CASSLRLAVPTDTQYF.